Detailed here is one T cell receptor (beta chain). Its matching antigen is unknown. The data belong to a study of blood T cells in healthy people across ages. Whole-study findings and limits: The unsorted PBMCs prevented any conclusive comparison of naive versus antigen-experienced cells.

The authors ran a second PCR of about 6 to 11 cycles using a sample-barcoded 5' primer and a J-beta primer mix. Each CDR3 protein is one row after TCRdb ran MiXCR on the 5' RACE reads. The sample records 980,000 or so distinct CDR3 sequences, roughly 52% being singletons. This CDR3 has 14 residues. V lost 9 bases, J lost 6 bases, and 10 bases stayed unmatched. Germline V gene data show CDR1 as KGHDR and CDR2 as SFDVKD. Healthy Caucasian individuals from Russia aged about 6 to 100 were enrolled as donors. The rearrangement uses TRBV24-1 and TRBJ1-5; 7 bases line up with TRBD1. This receptor was taken from a man under 40 in good health. Sequenced sample: blood. CDR3 nucleotides: TGTGCCACCGCCGCCGGGACAGCGACTCAGCCCCAGCATTTT. Translating it yields CATAAGTATQPQHF.